Presented here are 8 T cell receptor beta chains from one specimen sequenced in a study of T cell clones after liver transplantation. The method was immunoSEQ multiplex PCR; TCRdb's version includes in-frame clones alone and lacks a portion of them. Found here are around 97,000 clones, around 80% of them singletons; the top ten hold around 2.9%. This material consisted of CD4+ T cells from blood, taken about 50 months after liver transplant. The receptors come from a human patient who received a liver transplant. Some T cells may originate from the graft donor.

This chain connects TRBV6-1 to TRBJ1-2; unclear D gene. CDR1 and CDR2 (germline): MNHNS, SASEGT. V was pared by 9 bases and J by 8 bases, with 13 bases between. CDR3 size: 11 residues. The CDR3 reads CASASGRGYTF. CDR3 nucleotide sequence: TGTGCCAGTGCCTCCGGACGAGGCTACACCTTC.

This clone was found a few times. The chain employs TRBV30 and TRBJ1-1; a weak D match, TRBD1 (6 bases). The CDR3 has 13 amino acids. Germline assignment: CDR1 GTSNPN and CDR2 SVGIG (reference sequence). Trimming removed 3 bases from V and 3 bases from J, with 11 bases in between. The CDR3 bases are TGTGCCTGGAGAGACAGGCTAGACACTGAAGCTTTCTTT. Translated, it gives CAWRDRLDTEAFF.

The chain links TRBV15 to TRBJ1-2; D might be TRBD1 (5 bases). This CDR3 is 15 amino acids long. Between the trimmed V and J ends, which lost 0 bases and 0 bases, there was a span of 8 bases. CDR1 is LNHNV, CDR2 YYDKDF, per germline (reference sequence). DNA of the CDR3: TGTGCCACCAGCAGAGAGACAGACGCTAACTATGGCTACACCTTC. This gives the protein CATSRETDANYGYTF.

This clone was observed a few times. The chain couples TRBV19 to TRBJ1-5, with TRBD1 identical over 7 bases. CDR1 is LNHDA and CDR2 is SQIVND in the germline V gene (reference sequence). The J segment lost 5 bases and the V segment lost 5 bases, leaving 6 bases of the junction unmatched. The CDR3 has 14 residues. The CDR3: CASSPRTGDQPQHF. CDR3 bases: TGTGCCAGTAGTCCCCGGACAGGCGATCAGCCCCAGCATTTT.

This clone was counted once. The J gene is TRBJ2-1, the V gene TRBV19; 9 bases are shared with TRBD2. Losses at the gene ends were 10 bases for V and 4 bases for J; bases not matched to a gene: 20. Germline assignment: CDR1 LNHDA and CDR2 SQIVND (reference sequence). This CDR3 has 18 residues. In DNA, the CDR3 is TGTGCCACCGCCGCTTGGAGCGGGAGGACCACCGGATACAATGAGCAGTTCTTC. This encodes CATAAWSGRTTGYNEQFF. Combining the CDR3 with reference TRBV19 and TRBJ2-1 gives the whole variable domain DGGITQSPKYLFRKEGQNVTLSCEQNLNHDAMYWYRQDPGQGLRLIYYSQIVNDFQKGDIAEGYSVSREKKESFPLTVTSAQKNPTAFYLCATAAWSGRTTGYNEQFFGPGTRLTVL.

The sample holds a few counts of this clone. The chain couples TRBV11-2 to TRBJ1-5; D possibly corresponds to TRBD1 (6 bases). The CDR3 length is 13 residues. Germline values: CDR1 SGHAT, CDR2 FQNNGV. The V end lost 0 bases, the J end lost 14 bases, and 14 bases lay between the germline ends. For the CDR3, the DNA is TGTGCCAGCAGCTTAGACGCCGGGGGCAACGAGCATTTT. Its translation is CASSLDAGGNEHF.

The chain couples TRBV4-2 to TRBJ1-2; D gene uncertain. The ends were cut back, 0 bases at V and 1 base at J, with 6 bases in the middle. This CDR3 has 14 residues. Germline loops: CDR1 LGHNA, CDR2 YNFKEQ. CDR3 nucleotides: TGTGCCAGCAGCCAAGATCGGCTTAACTATGGCTACACCTTC. Translated, it gives CASSQDRLNYGYTF.

V usage is TRBV7-2 and J usage is TRBJ2-1, with D perhaps matching TRBD1 (5 bases). Germline V gene sequence: CDR1 SGHTA, CDR2 FQGNSA. The CDR3 loop spans 16 amino acids. V dropped 5 bases and J dropped 0 bases, with 14 bases sitting between them. In nucleotides, the CDR3 is TGTGCCAGCAGCCGGAAGACAGTTAGCTCCTACAATGAGCAGTTCTTC. Amino acid sequence: CASSRKTVSSYNEQFF.